This is a list of T cell receptor beta chains from one sample in a study of blood T cell repertoires in COVID-19. The data were produced by immunoSEQ multiplex PCR, yet TCRdb's version contains in-frame clones alone and is incomplete. This sample carries fewer than 250,000 clones, 80% to 90% of them seen once, and the ten largest clones take around 2.5%. The sample consisted of peripheral blood. Receptors originate from a woman aged 40 to 50 with active or convalescent COVID-19. Both conserved end residues are part of each CDR3. A row's size may be missing; if present it is once, few, many or a size class.

>12|TRBV28|TRBJ2-3|-
CASSPTSFTQYF
>14|TRBV5-1|TRBJ2-2|-
CASSRGQNTGELFF
>15|TRBV7-2|TRBJ2-1|-
CASSLGGGSYNEQFF
>14|TRBV7-2|TRBJ1-3|-
CASSRQGAGNTIYF
>14|TRBV19|TRBJ2-5|once
CASSILDREGTQYF
>16|TRBV6-5|TRBJ2-3|-
CASSYVGTRGTDTQYF
>14|TRBV10-2|TRBJ2-1|-
CASSDSGRTNEQFF
>13|TRBV29-1|TRBJ2-5|-
CSVGRDSIETQYF
>13|TRBV29-1|TRBJ1-1|-
CSVASSGGTEAFF
>16|TRBV5-1|TRBJ1-3|-
CASSKGQGSSGNTIYF
>18|TRBV4-3|TRBJ2-5|-
CASSQSLTSGGHMETQYF
>14|TRBV30|TRBJ2-3|-
CAWNVGGSTDTQYF
>12|TRBV11-2|TRBJ1-2|-
CASRGRDYGYTF
>14|TRBV11-2|TRBJ1-5|-
CASSLSQISQPQHF
>15|TRBV15|TRBJ2-5|-
CATSRDTGQQETQYF
>14|TRBV10-1|TRBJ1-1|-
CASSPAGPDTEAFF
>19|TRBV11-2|TRBJ2-1|few
CASSLVGGGAGSGYNEQFF
>16|TRBV10-3|TRBJ2-7|once
CAISEKTSGSSYEQYF
>13|TRBV24-1|TRBJ2-7|once
CATSEDNSYEQYF
>16|TRBV3-1/TRBV3-2|TRBJ2-1|-
CASSQLGLADNNEQFF
>15|TRBV7-3|TRBJ1-3|-
CASSLTGGSGNTIYF
>14|TRBV27|TRBJ2-7|once
CASSLSGSHYEQYF
>15|TRBV11-3|TRBJ1-2|once
CASSLTSTGGDGYTF
>14|TRBV20-1|TRBJ2-1|-
CSASSGGAENEQFF
>15|TRBV5-4|TRBJ1-1|-
CASSLTGGLGTEAFF
>14|TRBV19|TRBJ1-1|-
CATREIYRAQAAFF
>13|TRBV28|TRBJ1-2|-
CASSFGDSYGYTF
>17|TRBV5-1|TRBJ1-1|-
CASSSGTGGSLNTEAFF
>16|TRBV11-2|TRBJ2-1|-
CASSLGADSGRAEQFF
>15|TRBV6-5|TRBJ2-7|-
CASTWTSGSPTEQYF
>13|TRBV10-3|TRBJ1-1|-
CAISRGLDTEAFF
>15|TRBV2|TRBJ2-5|few
CASSEGDRVRETQYF
>14|TRBV9|TRBJ2-1|-
CASSKSTRYNEQFF
>12|TRBV5-1|TRBJ2-5|-
CASRQEQETQYF
>16|TRBV9|TRBJ2-1|-
CASSLAGTSGPNEQFF
>14|TRBV27|TRBJ1-5|-
CASSRTGGNQPQHF
>18|TRBV19|TRBJ2-2|-
CASSIVRTSGKYTGELFF
>15|TRBV24-1|TRBJ2-1|-
CATSDRDRGTDEQFF
>14|TRBV19|TRBJ1-5|-
CASTILQGDQPQHF
>14|TRBV2|TRBJ1-5|-
CASSARTGNQPQHF
>15|TRBV5-1|TRBJ1-2|-
CASSLAATTNYGYTF
>16|TRBV24-1|TRBJ2-3|-
CATSDFSRGATDTQYF
>16|TRBV9|TRBJ2-3|-
CASSVGAGGYTDTQYF
>13|TRBV7-3|TRBJ1-5|few
CASSLTQGQPQHF
>16|TRBV9|TRBJ2-2|-
CASSVDSSGTAGELFF
>15|TRBV30|TRBJ2-5|-
CAWSVGAGGRETQYF
>14|TRBV3-1/TRBV3-2|TRBJ1-1|-
CASSQSSGNTEAFF
>15|TRBV6-5|TRBJ2-3|-
CASSYSGRPKDTQYF
>13|TRBV18|TRBJ1-2|-
CASSPQDTYGYTF
>15|TRBV7-8|TRBJ2-1|-
CASSFGLAAYNEQFF
>15|TRBV7-6|TRBJ1-2|-
CASSSLQGPGGGYTF
>15|TRBV6-4|TRBJ1-1|once
CASSDETGGSTEAFF